This TCR beta chain was recovered during a study of blood T cell repertoires in COVID-19. Study background: PBMCs, B-cell-depleted T cells, or T cells provided the cDNA or gDNA that made up the material.

The CDR3 has 14 residues. Germline values: CDR1 SGHRS, CDR2 YFSETQ. J gave up 5 bases and V 2 bases, and 6 bases lay outside the gene matches. Participants were aged roughly 18 to 95 years, lived in about 26 US areas, and enrolled virtually. Profiled with immunoSEQ multiplex PCR; TCRdb holds only in-frame clones, not every one. This table has 200,000 to 250,000 clones, about 90% appearing once. Sequenced: PBMCs or T cells enriched from blood (not recorded which). This chain uses TRBV5-1 with TRBJ2-5, with 7 positions matching TRBD1. The TCR was taken from a man younger than 45 who had recovered from COVID-19. In DNA form, the CDR3 reads TGCGCCAGCAGCTTCGACAGGGTTGGGGAGACCCAGTACTTC. It translates to CASSFDRVGETQYF.